This T cell receptor (beta chain) stems from a study of molecular identifiers for immune sequencing clone quantification. Study observations and caveats: Should identical TCR molecules share a barcode, the sizes of highly expanded clones could be underestimated.

A CD8+CD4-CCR7+CD45RA+ phenotype served as the sorting definition for naive CD8 T cells. TCRdb redid the calling of the PCR reads with MiXCR, one entry per CDR3 protein. This table holds 80,000 to 95,000 distinct CDR3 sequences, roughly 19% found once. This CDR3 is built from 13 residues. The germline V gene has CDR1 KGHSH and CDR2 LQKENI. Trimming removed 5 bases at V and 5 bases at J, with 12 bases between. This clonotype was picked up many times. Its antigen is not known. The TCR comes from a human donor in good health. Some libraries in this study had Jurkat cell RNA spiked in. Sequencing was done on a sample of naive CD8+ T cells from blood, with Jurkat cell RNA spiked in. Subset here: FACS-sorted CD8+CD4-CCR7+CD45RA+ naive T cells. The rearrangement links TRBV18 to TRBJ2-5, with D possibly matching TRBD1 (5 bases). CDR3 residues: CASSSTGSETQYF. The DNA of the CDR3 is TGTGCCAGCTCATCTACAGGTTCTGAGACCCAGTACTTC.